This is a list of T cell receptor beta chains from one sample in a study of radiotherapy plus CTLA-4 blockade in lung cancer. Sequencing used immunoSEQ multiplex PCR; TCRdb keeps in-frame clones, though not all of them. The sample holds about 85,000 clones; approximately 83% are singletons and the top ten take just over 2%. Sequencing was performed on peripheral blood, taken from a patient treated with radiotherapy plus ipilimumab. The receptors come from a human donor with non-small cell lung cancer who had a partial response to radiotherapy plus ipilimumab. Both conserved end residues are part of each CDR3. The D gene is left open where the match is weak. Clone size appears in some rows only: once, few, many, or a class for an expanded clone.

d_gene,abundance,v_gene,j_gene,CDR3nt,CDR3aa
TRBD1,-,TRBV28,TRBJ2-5,TGTGCCAGCAGTAGACAGGGGCCAGAGACCCAGTACTTC,CASSRQGPETQYF
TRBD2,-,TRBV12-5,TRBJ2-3,TGTGCTAGTGGTTTGTTTACTAGCGGGAGCGTCAGCACAGATACGCAGTATTTT,CASGLFTSGSVSTDTQYF
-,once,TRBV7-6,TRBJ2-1,TGTGCCAGCAGCTTGGTTTTGGGGAGGGGGGGCAATGAGCAGTTCTTC,CASSLVLGRGGNEQFF
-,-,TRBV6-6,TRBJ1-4,TGTGCCAGCATTCTCGCGGAAAAACTGTTTTTT,CASILAEKLFF
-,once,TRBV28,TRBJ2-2,TGTGCCAGCAGTTCACCGGGGTCCGGGGAGCTGTTTTTT,CASSSPGSGELFF
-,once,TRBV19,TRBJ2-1,TGTGCCAGTAGTACTGACGCTCGGACACCATACAATGAGCAGTTCTTC,CASSTDARTPYNEQFF
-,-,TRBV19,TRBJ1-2,TGTGCCAGTAGTATACCAGGCAACTATGGCTACACCTTC,CASSIPGNYGYTF
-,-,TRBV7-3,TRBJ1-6,TGTGCCAGCAGCCGGACTTCTAATTCACCCCTCCACTTT,CASSRTSNSPLHF
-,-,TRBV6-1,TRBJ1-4,TGTGCCAGCAGTGCTTCAGTTCATGCAACTAATGAAAAACTGTTTTTT,CASSASVHATNEKLFF
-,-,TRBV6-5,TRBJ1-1,TGTGCCAGCCTCATCGGAGGCACTGAAGCTTTCTTT,CASLIGGTEAFF
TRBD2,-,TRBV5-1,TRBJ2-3,TGCGCCAGCAGAGAGCGGGAATACACAGATACGCAGTATTTT,CASREREYTDTQYF
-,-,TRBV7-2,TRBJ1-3,TGTGCCAGCAGCTTAGACGGACTCTCTGGAAACACCATATATTTT,CASSLDGLSGNTIYF
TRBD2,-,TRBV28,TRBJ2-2,TGTGCCAGCAGTTTAGCGGGGGGCACCGGGGAGCTGTTTTTT,CASSLAGGTGELFF